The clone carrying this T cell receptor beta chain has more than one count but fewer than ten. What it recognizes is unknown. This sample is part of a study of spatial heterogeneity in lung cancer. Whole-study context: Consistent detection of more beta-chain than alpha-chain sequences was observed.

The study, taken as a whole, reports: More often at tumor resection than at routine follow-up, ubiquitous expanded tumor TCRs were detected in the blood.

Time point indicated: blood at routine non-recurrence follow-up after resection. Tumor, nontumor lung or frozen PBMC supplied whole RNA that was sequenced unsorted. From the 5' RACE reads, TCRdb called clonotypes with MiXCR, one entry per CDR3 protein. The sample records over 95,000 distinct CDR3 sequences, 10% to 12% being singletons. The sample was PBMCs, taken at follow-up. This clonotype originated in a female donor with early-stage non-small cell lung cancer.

In DNA form, the CDR3 reads TGTGCCAGCAGTTCTTGGCGGGACAACTACGAGCAGTACGTC. Translation: CASSSWRDNYEQYV. This chain joins TRBV6-4 and TRBJ2-7; TRBD1 or TRBD2 may be the D gene (6 bases each). This CDR3 spans 14 amino acids. CDR1 and CDR2 (germline): MRHNA, SNTAGT. V lost 5 bases, J lost 3 bases, and 14 bases lay in between.